What follows are 6 T cell receptor beta chains derived from one specimen sequenced in a study of blood T cell repertoires in COVID-19. Assay: immunoSEQ multiplex PCR; the TCRdb copy retains only in-frame clones and omits some. The top ten clones hold 7% to 9.5% of a sample with approximately 81,000 clones, approximately 82% of them seen once. The sample taken for sequencing was peripheral blood. The receptors stem from a human donor in a cohort sampled during active COVID-19.

The V call is TRBV7-8, the J call TRBJ2-7; 8 bases map to TRBD1. The CDR3 is 14 amino acids. Per germline, CDR1 SGHVS and CDR2 FQNEAQ. J gave up 6 bases and V 7 bases, and 11 bases lay outside the gene matches. The CDR3 spells CASNQGGQGGEQYF. The CDR3 region has the DNA TGTGCCAGCAACCAGGGAGGACAGGGTGGCGAGCAGTACTTC.

This clone showed up just a few times. V gene TRBV7-9 combines with J gene TRBJ1-5; the D gene is possibly TRBD1 (6 bases). V shed 5 bases and J shed 7 bases, with 12 bases lying between them. The germline gives CDR1 SEHNR, CDR2 FQNEAQ (reference sequence). This CDR3 comprises 13 residues. CDR3: CASSEQGRQPQHF. In DNA form, the CDR3 reads TGTGCCAGCAGCGAACAGGGTAGGCAGCCCCAGCATTTT.

This clone was recorded once. The chain carries TRBV5-1 and TRBJ2-7; a possible D gene is TRBD1 (6 bases). The CDR3 contains 16 residues. CDR1 and CDR2 (germline): SGHRS, YFSETQ. The germline V and J ends were trimmed by 3 bases and 3 bases, with 19 bases remaining between them. This chain's CDR3 is CASSSTTGQSSYEQYF. The CDR3 DNA follows: TGCGCCAGCAGCTCCACCACTGGACAGTCGAGCTACGAGCAGTACTTC.

This sequence joins TRBV7-9 and TRBJ2-6; TRBD2 might be the D (6 bases). Looked up from germline, CDR1 is SEHNR and CDR2 is FQNEAQ (reference sequence). The CDR3 totals 16 residues. V shed 11 bases and J shed 0 bases, with 17 bases lying between them. The CDR3 nucleotides read TGTGCCGGGAGGCTGGAAACCTTCTCTGGGGCCAACGTCCTGACTTTC. Translating gives CAGRLETFSGANVLTF.

CDR3 residues: CASSPVGGQGGNSPLHF. The DNA of the CDR3 is TGCGCCAGCAGCCCGGTAGGGGGACAGGGAGGTAATTCACCCCTCCACTTT. This chain links TRBV5-1 with TRBJ1-6; 9 nucleotides align to TRBD1. Per germline, CDR1 SGHRS and CDR2 YFSETQ. J was trimmed by 6 bases and V by 4 bases; bases with no gene match: 11. The CDR3 has 17 amino acids.

This chain uses TRBV11-2 with TRBJ1-4; D gene unclear. V was pared by 3 bases and J by 0 bases, with 8 bases between. CDR3 size: 15 residues. Germline V CDR1 and CDR2: SGHAT, FQNNGV. The CDR3 DNA sequence: TGTGCCAGCAGCTTCATCGGTGCAACTAATGAAAAACTGTTTTTT. Translating it yields CASSFIGATNEKLFF.